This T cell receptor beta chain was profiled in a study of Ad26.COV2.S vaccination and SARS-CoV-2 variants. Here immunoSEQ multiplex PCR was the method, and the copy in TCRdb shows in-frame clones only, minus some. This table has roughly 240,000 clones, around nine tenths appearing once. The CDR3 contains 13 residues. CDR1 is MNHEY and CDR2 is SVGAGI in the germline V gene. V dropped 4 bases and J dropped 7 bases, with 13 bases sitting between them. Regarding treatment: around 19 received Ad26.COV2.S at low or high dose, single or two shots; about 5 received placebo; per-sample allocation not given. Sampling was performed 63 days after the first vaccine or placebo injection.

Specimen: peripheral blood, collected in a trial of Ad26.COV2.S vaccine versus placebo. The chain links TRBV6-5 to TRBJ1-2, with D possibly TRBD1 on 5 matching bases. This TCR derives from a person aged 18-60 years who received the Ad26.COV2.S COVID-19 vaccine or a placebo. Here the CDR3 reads CASSFGTSGGYTF. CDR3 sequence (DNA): TGTGCCAGCAGTTTCGGGACCTCCGGTGGCTACACCTTC.